This T cell receptor (beta chain) came from a study of neurological immune-mediated disorders (dated by TCRdb to the late 2010s). Study-wide context: Among the roughly 35 multiple sclerosis patients, relapsing-remitting MS accounted for about 31 and secondary progressive MS accounted for 3. Peripheral blood TCR-beta repertoires from patients with HTLV-I-associated myelopathy (HAM/TSP), patients with multiple sclerosis, and healthy controls were compared in the study using UMI-based sequencing. Alongside PBMC samples, the set of approximately 100 TCR-beta libraries contained longitudinal samples, technical triplicates, and paired CD4+ and CD8+ T-cell subsets that had been sorted. Of the approximately 66 subjects in the cohort, around 15 were HAM/TSP patients, some 35 were multiple sclerosis patients, and around 20 were healthy controls. Results and caveats for the whole study, not just this receptor: Expanded clones from different subjects shared no identical CDR3 amino acid sequences, which suggests that TCR-beta repertoires were private in all groups. In a phylogenetic analysis, the repertoires of 18 out of 34 MS patients fell into a single cluster of related CDR3 sequences, pointing to a possible signature at the repertoire level. TCR clonal expansion was highest in HAM/TSP patients and lowest in MS patients, with MS patients falling below even healthy controls. The MS cluster showed no association with clinical or MRI features, and the authors stated that larger cohorts are needed.

For the unsorted PBMC libraries, 2 million PBMCs were stored in RNAlater at -80 degrees C until RNA extraction and were used to generate the libraries. The multiple sclerosis patients were enrolled in a US clinical protocol that used magnetic resonance imaging to evaluate disease progression. PBMCs were separated from peripheral blood using Ficoll-Hypaque density gradient centrifugation and then cryopreserved in liquid nitrogen. The CDR3 runs 12 amino acids, cysteine and phenylalanine included. CDR3 DNA is the only sequence kept; it has 36 bases, read in frame from the first base. Trimming takes 5 bases from V and 8 bases from J, and the germline ends sit 13 bases apart. The germline V gene gives CDR1 as SGHDT and CDR2 as YYEEEE. This clonotype showed up many times. The target of this receptor is not known. Nothing much larger sits one base from this clone, and base qualities are not available. cDNA synthesis used template-switch 5'RACE with a primer carrying a 10-nucleotide random unique molecular identifier tagging each TCR transcript. Every sequencing run covered 15-18 subjects and yielded more than 200 million TCR-beta sequences. The RNeasy kit was used to extract total RNA. The KAPA Real-time Library Amplification kit was used to amplify TCR-beta VDJ regions with primers targeting the TCR constant region and the 5'RACE anchor. A first PCR added sample indexes and Illumina adaptors, and a second PCR then raised library yield. The roughly 650 bp TCR product was size-selected on a 2% E-gel SizeSelection system after Ampure bead purification. Library quality was checked on a Bioanalyzer, concentration was measured with Qubit, and libraries were quantified with the Kapa Library Quantification kit before pooling. Libraries were sequenced paired-end 2 x 150 bp on an Illumina HiSeq 2500. To increase sequence diversity, roughly 24-31% phiX was spiked into each library pool. On the study's bioinformatics: Quality-filtered reads were processed with the UMI-based MiGEC pipeline, and over 75% of raw TCR sequences were removed by the MiGEC pipeline during error correction. VDJ genes were aligned to IMGT germline references, and clonotypes were defined by unique CDR3 amino acid sequence plus V-J genes. Clonal expansion, Shannon diversity, and CDR3 relatedness (CalcPairwiseDistances, ClusterSamples) were evaluated with VDJtools, and phylogenetic trees were built with CLCbio workbench. A clone was classed as expanded if it had 8 or more unique UMIs, a cutoff based on coefficient-of-variation modelling across technical triplicates. TCRdb handled the public reads itself, with Q25 trimming in fastp and clone calling in MiXCR, and kept productive beta chains. Entries that share a CDR3 protein sequence are merged under the most common genes and DNA. TCRdb's processing, not the authors', yielded these V and J calls. Present in this sample are 45,000 to 55,000 distinct CDR3 sequences, 3.8% of which were seen just once. The ten biggest clones cover under 8.5% of the sample.

Sequenced material: PBMCs. The rearranged segments are TRBV5-6 and TRBJ1-2; the D gene is perhaps TRBD1, from 5 matching bases. This TCR came from a man aged 55 to 70 with multiple sclerosis. CDR3 sequence: CASSQGTAGYTF. The base sequence is TGTGCCAGCAGTCAAGGGACCGCCGGCTACACCTTC.